This T cell receptor (beta chain) originates from a study of radiotherapy plus CTLA-4 blockade in lung cancer. Each patient with chemo-refractory metastatic non-small-cell lung cancer was treated with focal radiation plus CTLA-4 blockade using ipilimumab. The germline CDR1 and CDR2 sequences are MDHEN and SYDVKM. Trimming removed 2 bases at V and 5 bases at J, with 9 bases between. CDR3 length equals 13 residues. A note on this clone: What it binds is not known.

Sequencing was performed with immunoSEQ multiplex PCR; in TCRdb, only in-frame clones are kept and a portion is missing. This repertoire shows approximately 72,000 clones, approximately 80% found once; its top ten account for about 6.7%. Overall study findings and caveats: An expansion of tumor-derived TCR clones occurred in blood after radiotherapy plus ipilimumab.

The sample in question was peripheral blood, obtained from a patient treated with radiotherapy plus ipilimumab. The clonotype originates from a human donor with non-small cell lung cancer who had a complete response to radiotherapy plus ipilimumab. This rearrangement joins TRBV28 to TRBJ2-5; no clear D. This CDR3 is CASSLKGAETQYF. The CDR3 DNA sequence: TGTGCCAGCAGTTTAAAGGGCGCGGAGACCCAGTACTTC.